The 11 T cell receptor beta chains listed next were all sequenced from one sample in a study of T cells in Graves' hyperthyroidism and ophthalmopathy. What was amplified from RNA transcripts were TCR beta CDR3 regions. First-round RT-PCR of the TCR CDR3 relied on the HTBI primer set. TCRdb reprocessed the multiplex PCR reads via MiXCR and lists one record per CDR3 protein. The repertoire includes a few hundred thousand distinct CDR3 sequences, around 45% of them detected once, and approximately 8.4% sits in the top ten. The sample comprised peripheral blood or thyroid tissue (not recorded which). Receptor source: a woman between 18 and 29 years old with Graves' hyperthyroidism.

In its sample, this clonotype was seen a few times. V is TRBV4-1 and J is TRBJ2-7; maybe TRBD2 (5 bases). Trimming took off 2 bases at V and 4 bases at J, with 6 bases between the two ends. The CDR3 length is 12 residues. Germline values: CDR1 MGHRA, CDR2 YSYEKL. The CDR3 region has the DNA TGCGCCAGCAGCCAAAGCGGTTACGAGCAGTACTTC. This codes for CASSQSGYEQYF.

Remarks on this clonotype: A much larger clone lies a single base off, so this may be a read error. The chain employs TRBV19 and TRBJ2-7; D is perhaps TRBD2 (5 bases). CDR3 size: 13 residues. Per the germline V gene, CDR1 is LNHDA and CDR2 is SQIVND (reference sequence). The CDR3 reads CATSFYGNYKQYF. The DNA for the CDR3 is TGTGCCACCAGCTTTTACGGGAACTACAAGCAGTACTTC. Supplemented by reference TRBV19 and TRBJ2-7, the full variable domain reads DGGITQSPKYLFRKEGQNVTLSCEQNLNHDAMYWYRQDPGQGLRLIYYSQIVNDFQKGDIAEGYSVSREKKESFPLTVTSAQKNPTAFYLCATSFYGNYKQYFGPGTRLTVT.

The V and J genes are TRBV7-2 and TRBJ1-4, with no clear D. The germline V gene has CDR1 SGHTA and CDR2 FQGNSA. Trimming cost V 0 bases and J 7 bases, with 12 bases left between them. The CDR3 is 15 residues long. Written as DNA, the CDR3 is TGTGCCAGCAGCTTAGCGACTAGCGGGAGTGAAAAACTGTTTTTT. Translating it yields CASSLATSGSEKLFF.

Details on this clonotype: This may arise from a read error, as a much more abundant clone is one base away. The CDR3 coding sequence is TGTGCCAGCAGCAGGGACAGGATGGCCCCTCATGAAAAACTGTTTTTT. Translating gives CASSRDRMAPHEKLFF. The chain couples TRBV7-9 to TRBJ1-4, with 8 bases aligning to TRBD1. V shed 5 bases and J 6 bases; nucleotides not matched to a gene: 11. Per the germline V gene, CDR1 is SEHNR and CDR2 is FQNEAQ (reference sequence). This CDR3 comprises 16 residues.

As for this clonotype: An end of the junction differs from the germline gene, which may be a read error. The gene calls are TRBV10-3 and TRBJ2-3; the match to TRBD2 covers 9 bases. Germline V lookup: CDR1 ENHRY, CDR2 SYGVKD. The CDR3 totals 15 residues. CDR3 sequence: CAIARTSVTPDTQYF. The CDR3, as DNA: TGTGCCATCGCGAGGACTAGCGTGACCCCAGATACGCAGTACTTT.

About this clonotype itself: Possible read error: a much larger clone is one base away. V is TRBV9 and J is TRBJ1-3; unclear D gene. Germline V CDR1 and CDR2: SGDLS, YYNGEE. The CDR3 covers 16 residues. V lost 0 bases, J lost 2 bases, and 12 bases lay in between. CDR3 sequence: CASSVEDGDPGNTIYF. As DNA, the CDR3 is TGTGCCAGCAGCGTAGAGGATGGTGACCCTGGAAACACCATATATTTT.

As for this clonotype: One base away lies a much larger clone, so this may be a sequencing read error. The conserved phenylalanine or tryptophan is not found at the CDR3 terminus, so this likely reflects a read error. V and J are TRBV7-9 and TRBJ2-5; the D gene is possibly TRBD1 (7 bases). The CDR3 spans 14 residues. Germline lookup yields CDR1 SEHNR and CDR2 FQNEAQ (reference sequence). V shed 2 bases and J shed 4 bases, with 11 bases lying between them. Here the CDR3 DNA reads TGTGCCAGCAGCTTATACCAGGGGGGAGAGACCCAGTACCTC. Translation gives CASSLYQGGETQYL.

DNA of the CDR3: TGTGCCAGCAGTCCAGGGCGGGACAGGGGAGAGGAGACCCAGTACTTC. Translating it yields CASSPGRDRGEETQYF. The V call is TRBV7-9, the J call TRBJ2-5; 10 nucleotides match TRBD1. This CDR3 is 16 amino acids long. Germline lookup yields CDR1 SEHNR and CDR2 FQNEAQ (reference sequence). J lost 5 bases, V lost 6 bases, and 12 bases had no gene match.

This clonotype has at least ten counts. The genes are TRBV12-3 or TRBV12-4 and TRBJ2-7, with D uncertain. The CDR3 is made up of 14 amino acids. V lost 0 bases and J 3 bases, leaving 9 bases between the germline ends. The DNA for the CDR3 is TGTGCCAGCAGTTTAGCCGGACCAGTCTACGAGCAGTACTTC. It is translated as CASSLAGPVYEQYF.

CDR3 region: CAISGRAAGVDTGELFF. The DNA for the CDR3 is TGTGCCATCAGTGGACGGGCTGCGGGAGTTGACACCGGGGAGCTGTTTTTT. The chain combines TRBV10-3 with TRBJ2-2, with 7 bases fitting TRBD2. This CDR3 is built from 17 residues. Per the germline V gene, CDR1 is ENHRY and CDR2 is SYGVKD. V was pared by 4 bases and J by 3 bases, with 11 bases of the junction left unmatched.

This clonotype was observed at least ten times. The chain joins TRBV20-1 to TRBJ1-1, with D maybe TRBD1 (5 bases). Germline-derived CDR1 and CDR2 are DFQATT and SNEGSKA (reference sequence). CDR3 length equals 13 residues. V was clipped by 1 base and J by 5 bases, with 11 bases between them. In DNA, the CDR3 is TGCAGTGCTAGAGGGCAGGGAAGAACTGAAGCTTTCTTT. Amino acid sequence: CSARGQGRTEAFF.